The clone carrying this T cell receptor (beta chain) was counted between two and nine times. What it binds is not known. Amplification yielded TCR beta CDR3 regions, with RNA transcripts as the source. In the first-round RT-PCR of the TCR CDR3, the HTBI primer set was used. In TCRdb, the multiplex PCR reads were re-called with MiXCR into one record per CDR3 protein. The profile covers under 350,000 distinct CDR3 sequences, with around a sixth appearing a single time and roughly 49% taken by the ten largest. This sample was included in a study of T cells in Graves' hyperthyroidism and ophthalmopathy. At the level of the study: The authors collected peripheral blood at initial diagnosis, before any treatment. Study-wide results and limits: Appearing also in blood were most of the thyroid clonotypes expanded above 0.001. Model-based prediction identified ophthalmopathy a median roughly six months prior to its onset. Ophthalmopathy was distinguished from stable hyperthyroidism by 13 V-J signatures.

The germline V gene encodes CDR1 WNHNN and CDR2 SYGVQD (reference sequence). V lost 6 bases and J lost 3, with 10 bases in between. The CDR3 loop spans 13 amino acids. The rearrangement joins TRBV10-1 to TRBJ2-3, with D possibly matching TRBD1 (6 bases). The TCR was taken from a woman between 45 and 65 years old with Graves' hyperthyroidism. What was sequenced was blood. In DNA form, the CDR3 reads TGCGCCAGCAGGGTACAGGGAACAGATACGCAGTATTTT. This gives the protein CASRVQGTDTQYF.